This T cell receptor beta chain was retrieved from a study of blood T cell repertoires in COVID-19. Whole-study context: Sites in the United States, Italy and Spain provided acute and convalescent COVID-19 samples. The cDNA or gDNA used as material had been derived from T cells, B-cell-depleted T cells, or PBMCs.

Recruited during active infection, patients (from Seattle) were subsequently followed longitudinally. Original handling: The authors estimated nucleated cell counts from reference gene primer amplification. Only in-frame clones appear in the TCRdb table, and some are missing; sequencing was by immunoSEQ multiplex PCR. D and trimming were read from the DNA, whereas the V and J calls and clone size are those reported in that table. The table has roughly 460,000 clones, roughly 90% seen once; the top ten hold 0.65% to 1%. CDR3 length equals 15 residues. The germline V gene has CDR1 MNHEY and CDR2 SMNVEV (reference sequence). V was pared by 6 bases and J by 6 bases, with 18 bases between.

The chain couples TRBV27 to TRBJ2-1; TRBD2 might be the D (7 bases). Sequencing was performed on peripheral blood. The sequence came from a man younger than 35 with COVID-19, enrolled during active disease. Here the CDR3 reads CASRGTPGGLNEQFF. The CDR3 nucleotides read TGTGCCAGCAGAGGGACACCGGGAGGTCTCAATGAGCAGTTCTTC.